The 15 T cell receptor beta chains presented below share a single source sample, sequenced in a study of glioma-infiltrating T cells after dendritic cell vaccination. Described time point: after dendritic cell vaccination, including at tumor progression/relapse. Clones were sequenced by immunoSEQ multiplex PCR, and TCRdb holds only the in-frame ones, with some missing. This sample has tens of thousands of clones, with 85% found just once. Specimen: blood, collected after dendritic cell vaccination. These receptors came from a human donor with glioblastoma.

This clone was recorded only once. This chain links TRBV10-2 with TRBJ2-2; 7 nucleotides agree with TRBD2. The ends lost 6 bases at V and 2 bases at J; junction bases unmatched: 6. In germline, CDR1 is WSHSY, CDR2 SAAADI. CDR3 length: 15 amino acids. The CDR3 is CASRIEAGNTGELFF. The CDR3 nucleotides are TGCGCCAGCAGGATCGAAGCGGGAAACACCGGGGAGCTGTTTTTT.

The chain links TRBV7-9 to TRBJ1-1; D is unclear. This CDR3 spans 14 amino acids. Per the germline V gene, CDR1 is SEHNR and CDR2 is FQNEAQ (reference sequence). The V gene lost 5 bases and the J gene lost 0 bases, with 10 bases spanning the gap. This CDR3 reads CASSETRLNTEAFF. For the CDR3, the DNA is TGTGCCAGCAGCGAGACACGGCTGAACACTGAAGCTTTCTTT.

The chain recombines TRBV6-4 with TRBJ1-1, with D hard to call. Germline loops: CDR1 MRHNA, CDR2 SNTAGT. V was clipped by 6 bases and J by 0 bases, with 11 bases between them. The CDR3 extends over 14 amino acids. The CDR3 DNA follows: TGTGCCAGCAGGAACACGAACCTGAACACTGAAGCTTTCTTT. It yields the protein CASRNTNLNTEAFF.

The chain employs TRBV9 and TRBJ2-7; D unclear. V lost 0 bases to trimming and J lost 0 bases, with 10 bases between them. CDR1 is SGDLS, CDR2 YYNGEE, per germline. The CDR3 is 15 amino acids. The CDR3 loop reads CASSVGVDNSYEQYF. The CDR3, as DNA: TGTGCCAGCAGCGTAGGGGTAGACAACTCCTACGAGCAGTACTTC.

The V call is TRBV4-1, the J call TRBJ1-5, with 9 nucleotides matching TRBD1. CDR1 and CDR2 from the germline V gene are MGHRA and YSYEKL. The CDR3 runs to 17 residues. The V gene end was trimmed by 3 bases and the J gene end by 6 bases; junction bases not matched to a gene: 12. CDR3 region: CASSQDPGTGFSQPQHF. DNA for the CDR3: TGCGCCAGCAGCCAGGACCCCGGGACAGGGTTTTCTCAGCCCCAGCATTTT.

The V gene is TRBV5-4, the J gene TRBJ2-7, with TRBD1 matching 7 bases. Germline V gene data show CDR1 as SGHNT and CDR2 as YYREEE (reference sequence). With V trimmed by 0 bases and J by 5 bases, 8 bases remained unmatched. The CDR3 has 15 residues. The CDR3: CASSLAQPGGNEQYF. As DNA, the CDR3 is TGTGCCAGCAGCTTGGCACAGCCAGGGGGAAACGAGCAGTACTTC.

This chain uses TRBV2 with TRBJ2-2; the D gene is possibly TRBD1 (5 bases). CDR1 and CDR2 from the germline V gene are SNHLY and FYNNEI. This CDR3 is built from 17 residues. The germline V and J ends were trimmed by 8 bases and 1 base, with 20 bases remaining between them. The CDR3 sequence is CASDKVDSSKNTGELFF. DNA for the CDR3: TGTGCCAGCGATAAAGTAGACAGCTCTAAGAACACCGGGGAGCTGTTTTTT.

In nucleotides, the CDR3 is TGTGCCAGCAGTGAACCCCTAGCGGGAGGCCAATACAATGAGCAGTTCTTC. This encodes CASSEPLAGGQYNEQFF. The rearrangement uses TRBV2 and TRBJ2-1; the match to TRBD2 covers 11 bases. The V and J ends lost 2 bases and 4 bases, in that order; junction bases with no gene match: 7. The CDR3 spans 17 residues. Looked up from germline, CDR1 is SNHLY and CDR2 is FYNNEI. Drawing the rest from reference TRBV2 and TRBJ2-1, the complete variable domain is EPEVTQTPSHQVTQMGQEVILRCVPISNHLYFYWYRQILGQKVEFLVSFYNNEISEKSEIFDDQFSVERPDGSNFTLKIRSTKLEDSAMYFCASSEPLAGGQYNEQFFGPGTRLTVL.

V and J are TRBV11-3 and TRBJ2-7; D is possibly TRBD1 (6 bases). The CDR3 is 14 amino acids. Germline CDR1 is SGHNT and CDR2 is YENEEA. Trimming left V 5 bases short and J 2 bases short, with 13 bases between. CDR3 sequence (DNA): TGTGCCAGCAGCGGTCGGGACAAGCCCTACGAGCAGTACTTC. It specifies CASSGRDKPYEQYF.

The chain is built from TRBV19 and TRBJ2-1; tentative D call: TRBD2 (5 bases). The V gene lost 8 bases and the J gene lost 3 bases, with 17 bases spanning the gap. This CDR3 contains 15 residues. Per the germline V gene, CDR1 is LNHDA and CDR2 is SQIVND (reference sequence). The CDR3 bases are TGTGCCAGTGATTCAGCGACGGGGATCTACAATGAGCAGTTCTTC. It encodes CASDSATGIYNEQFF.

The J gene is TRBJ2-1, the V gene TRBV29-1; D possibly corresponds to TRBD2 (5 bases). Trimming pared 6 bases from V and 6 bases from J, leaving 9 bases between. The CDR3 sequence is 11 residues long. Germline V lookup: CDR1 SQVTM, CDR2 ANQGSEA. CDR3 coding DNA: TGCAGCGTGGCCCGGGGCAATGAGCAGTTCTTC. It yields the protein CSVARGNEQFF.

The J gene is TRBJ2-1, the V gene TRBV7-2, with 14 bases that match TRBD2. Trimming at V came to 1 base and at J to 8 bases, leaving 4 bases not matched to a gene. This CDR3 contains 16 residues. Per the germline V gene, CDR1 is SGHTA and CDR2 is FQGNSA. The DNA for the CDR3 is TGTGCCAGCAGCTTAGGACTAGCGGGGGGGTATGATGAGCAGTTCTTC. This gives the protein CASSLGLAGGYDEQFF.

The chain links TRBV6-1 to TRBJ2-2; no definite D call. The CDR3 runs 13 residues. The V end lost 7 bases, the J end lost 3 bases, and 9 bases lay between the germline ends. Germline V gene sequence: CDR1 MNHNS, CDR2 SASEGT. The CDR3 DNA is TGTGCCAGCACCGGAACAGACACCGGGGAGCTGTTTTTT. This encodes CASTGTDTGELFF.

V gene TRBV19 combines with J gene TRBJ2-1; 11 bases are a match to TRBD2. Trimming took 4 bases from V and 5 from J; bases not matched to a gene: 4. Germline loops: CDR1 LNHDA, CDR2 SQIVND (reference sequence). The CDR3 length is 15 residues. The CDR3 DNA is TGTGCCAGTAGTACGTTAGCGGGAGGGGACAATGAGCAGTTCTTC. Translating gives CASSTLAGGDNEQFF.

This chain links TRBV19 with TRBJ1-1; tentative D call: TRBD1 (6 bases). Germline V lookup: CDR1 LNHDA, CDR2 SQIVND (reference sequence). This CDR3 has 13 residues. Deletions cut 3 bases from V and 2 bases from J, with 7 bases between. In DNA form, the CDR3 reads TGTGCCAGTAGTATGACAGGTAACACTGAAGCTTTCTTT. It encodes CASSMTGNTEAFF.